These 19 T cell receptor beta chains came from one sample sequenced in a study of read filtering for tumor transcriptome and immune sequencing. The library was built from about 400 ng RNA with molecular barcoded adaptors for alpha/delta and beta/gamma chains. MiXCR, run by TCRdb on the reads, gives a single entry per CDR3 protein. Of fewer than 30,000 distinct CDR3 sequences listed, approximately 14% are singletons. The specimen sequenced was a population of CD138-negative cells sorted from bone marrow. Every receptor here comes from a donor aged 40 or older with multiple myeloma.

Ten or more counts support this clonotype. The chain's CDR3 is CAWRGIRELFF. In DNA, the CDR3 is TGTGCCTGGAGAGGAATCCGGGAGCTGTTTTTT. The chain couples TRBV30 to TRBJ2-2; D is uncertain. CDR1 and CDR2 from the germline V gene are GTSNPN and SVGIG (reference sequence). V lost 3 bases and J 9 bases, leaving 8 bases between the germline ends. There are 11 residues in the CDR3.

The sample holds many counts of this clonotype. The V gene is TRBV12-3 or TRBV12-4, the J gene TRBJ1-5; D not certain. Trimming pared 0 bases from V and 5 bases from J, leaving 5 bases between. This CDR3 contains 13 residues. The CDR3 coding sequence is TGTGCCAGCAGTTTAGCGGAATATCAGCCCCAGCATTTT. Translation: CASSLAEYQPQHF.

In regard to this clonotype: This may be a read error, as it is one base from a much larger clone. V gene TRBV6-5 combines with J gene TRBJ1-5; 9 bases align to TRBD1. This CDR3 is 15 amino acids long. The junction had 7 bases not matched to a gene; V was cut back by 6 bases and J by 4 bases. Germline V gene lookup returns CDR1 MNHEY and CDR2 SVGAGI. This CDR3 is CASRPGQGRNQPQHF. Here the CDR3 DNA reads TGTGCCAGCAGGCCCGGACAGGGGCGGAATCAGCCCCAGCATTTT.

In its sample, this clonotype was seen many times. This chain links TRBV28 with TRBJ2-1; 7 bases line up with TRBD2. Germline CDR1 MDHEN, CDR2 SYDVKM. V lost 7 bases to trimming and J lost 0 bases; unmatched junction nucleotides: 6. This CDR3 has 15 amino acids. CDR3 sequence: CASTKLANSYNEQFF. Here the CDR3 DNA reads TGTGCCAGCACCAAACTAGCGAACTCCTACAATGAGCAGTTCTTC. Drawing the rest from reference TRBV28 and TRBJ2-1, the complete variable domain is DVKVTQSSRYLVKRTGEKVFLECVQDMDHENMFWYRQDPGLGLRLIYFSYDVKMKEKGDIPEGYSVSREKKERFSLILESASTNQTSMYLCASTKLANSYNEQFFGPGTRLTVL.

This clonotype was detected a few times. One base away lies a much larger clone, so this may be a sequencing read error. V and J are TRBV12-3 or TRBV12-4 and TRBJ2-7; D possibly corresponds to TRBD2 (7 bases). The CDR3 is 15 residues long. CDR3 sequence: CASSLRGGSSYERYF. DNA of the CDR3: TGTGCCAGCAGTCTGAGGGGGGGTAGCTCCTACGAGCGGTACTTC.

Notes on this clonotype: A clone one base away is much larger, so this may be a read error. The rearrangement uses TRBV6-2 or TRBV6-3 and TRBJ2-1, with TRBD2 matching over 12 bases. This CDR3 contains 15 residues. Per germline, CDR1 MNHEY and CDR2 SVGEGT. Trimming cost V 5 bases and J 7 bases; bases outside gene matches: 6. The CDR3 DNA reads TGTGCCAGCAGTCCCATAGGACTAGCGGGGAATGAGCAGTTCTTC. As protein: CASSPIGLAGNEQFF.

This clonotype was picked up a small number of times. This sequence joins TRBV19 and TRBJ2-3; TRBD2 is a possible D gene (5 bases). Trimming stripped 6 bases from V and 6 bases from J, with 13 bases between. Germline V gives CDR1 LNHDA, CDR2 SQIVND (reference sequence). This CDR3 has 13 amino acids. The CDR3 protein is CASSDSSPDTQYF. In DNA form, the CDR3 reads TGTGCCAGTAGCGACTCTAGCCCCGATACGCAGTATTTT.

This clonotype was recorded at least ten times. This chain links TRBV2 with TRBJ2-1, with D uncertain. V was trimmed by 4 bases and J by 5 bases, leaving 12 bases between them. The CDR3 contains 14 residues. In germline, CDR1 is SNHLY, CDR2 FYNNEI. The CDR3 region is CASSVPPPHNEQFF. CDR3 nucleotide sequence: TGTGCCAGCAGTGTTCCTCCCCCCCACAATGAGCAGTTCTTC. Based on the CDR3 plus reference TRBV2 and TRBJ2-1, the full variable domain is EPEVTQTPSHQVTQMGQEVILRCVPISNHLYFYWYRQILGQKVEFLVSFYNNEISEKSEIFDDQFSVERPDGSNFTLKIRSTKLEDSAMYFCASSVPPPHNEQFFGPGTRLTVL.

As regards this clonotype: The junction departs from the called germline gene at one end, perhaps through a read error. CDR3 residues: CASSWDVYNEQLF. The CDR3 DNA reads TGTGCCAGCAGCTGGGACGTTTACAATGAGCAGCTCTTC. The V gene is TRBV11-3, the J gene TRBJ2-1, with D tentatively TRBD1 or TRBD2 (5 bases each). The CDR3 is made up of 13 amino acids. Germline CDR1 is SGHNT and CDR2 is YENEEA.

This clonotype showed up just a few times. The chain combines TRBV5-5 with TRBJ2-2; D gene unclear. The CDR3 is made up of 14 amino acids. V lost 2 bases, J lost 1 base, and 6 bases lay in between. Per germline, CDR1 SGHKS and CDR2 YYEKEE (reference sequence). The CDR3 coding sequence is TGTGCCAGCAGCTTCTTCAGGAACACCGGGGAGCTGTTTTTT. Translation gives CASSFFRNTGELFF.

This clonotype was recorded at least ten times. The V gene is TRBV19, the J gene TRBJ2-7, with D unclear. The CDR3 consists of 13 residues. Trimming took 7 bases from V and 5 from J, leaving 15 bases between them. Germline values: CDR1 LNHDA, CDR2 SQIVND (reference sequence). Here the CDR3 reads CASTKAGRNEQYF. CDR3 nucleotides: TGTGCCAGTACCAAAGCAGGTAGAAACGAGCAGTACTTC.

This clonotype has at least ten counts. This chain links TRBV2 with TRBJ2-7; no definite D call. The CDR3 consists of 11 residues. Germline V lookup: CDR1 SNHLY, CDR2 FYNNEI. Trimming shortened V by 6 bases and J by 2 bases, and 5 bases separated the two germline ends. CDR3 coding DNA: TGTGCCAGCAGCCAGACCTACGAGCAGTACTTC. Translation gives CASSQTYEQYF.

The genes are TRBV7-3 and TRBJ2-3; 14 positions match TRBD2. The J segment lost 6 bases and the V segment lost 4 bases, leaving 9 bases of the junction unmatched. The germline CDR1 and CDR2 sequences are SGHTA and FQGTGA. The CDR3 is 17 amino acids. For the CDR3, the DNA is TGTGCCAGCAGCTGGGGACTAGCGGGAGATGTAACGGATACGCAGTATTTT. It translates to CASSWGLAGDVTDTQYF. The full variable domain, with the rest looked up from reference TRBV7-3 and TRBJ2-3, is GAGVSQTPSNKVTEKGKYVELRCDPISGHTALYWYRQSLGQGPEFLIYFQGTGAADDSGLPNDRFFAVRPEGSVSTLKIQRTERGDSAVYLCASSWGLAGDVTDTQYFGPGTRLTVL.

This clonotype occurred a few times. The rearrangement joins TRBV4-1 to TRBJ2-3, with TRBD1 matching 12 bases. Germline lookup yields CDR1 MGHRA and CDR2 YSYEKL. This CDR3 is 15 amino acids long. Trimming cost V 4 bases and J 2 bases; bases outside gene matches: 1. The CDR3 sequence: CASSRGQGATDTQYF. CDR3 nucleotide sequence: TGCGCCAGCAGCCGGGGACAGGGGGCCACAGATACGCAGTATTTT.

There are many counts of this clonotype. The genes are TRBV5-6 and TRBJ2-7; D remains unclear. Germline-derived CDR1 and CDR2 are SGHDT and YYEEEE. V was pared by 0 bases and J by 9 bases, with 13 bases between. The CDR3 extends over 13 amino acids. The CDR3 is CASSLEGPAGQYF. The CDR3 DNA is TGTGCCAGCAGCTTGGAAGGGCCCGCAGGGCAGTACTTC.

This clonotype was picked up many times. The chain employs TRBV20-1 and TRBJ2-2; 7 bases line up with TRBD2. The length of the CDR3 is 15 residues. The J segment lost 4 bases and the V segment lost 5 bases, leaving 10 bases of the junction unmatched. Looked up from germline, CDR1 is DFQATT and CDR2 is SNEGSKA (reference sequence). The CDR3 spells CSAPGRAGGTGELFF. The DNA for the CDR3 is TGCAGTGCTCCGGGGAGGGCAGGCGGCACCGGGGAGCTGTTTTTT.

This clonotype appeared many times. This chain joins TRBV27 and TRBJ1-5; tentative D call: TRBD1 (5 bases). The V gene lost 7 bases and the J gene lost 2 bases, with 18 bases spanning the gap. CDR1 MNHEY and CDR2 SMNVEV come from the germline V gene (reference sequence). The CDR3 contains 16 residues. The CDR3 region is CASNPGQGWGNQPQHF. The CDR3 DNA is TGTGCCAGCAACCCGGGGCAGGGTTGGGGCAATCAGCCCCAGCATTTT.

At least ten counts were recorded for this clonotype. This chain uses TRBV12-3 or TRBV12-4 with TRBJ1-5; D may be TRBD1 (5 bases). The CDR3 loop spans 15 amino acids. Deletions cut 2 bases from V and 5 bases from J, with 13 bases between. The CDR3 loop reads CASSLQETGHQPQHF. CDR3 in DNA: TGTGCCAGCAGTTTACAGGAGACGGGGCATCAGCCCCAGCATTTT.

Only a few counts were recorded for this clonotype. The J gene is TRBJ2-1, the V gene TRBV28; 9 positions agree with TRBD2. Per germline, CDR1 MDHEN and CDR2 SYDVKM. This CDR3 contains 15 residues. V lost 6 bases, J lost 1 base, and 4 bases stayed unmatched. The CDR3 DNA sequence: TGTGCCAGCAGACCACTAGCGGGTTCCTACAATGAGCAGTTCTTC. Translation: CASRPLAGSYNEQFF.